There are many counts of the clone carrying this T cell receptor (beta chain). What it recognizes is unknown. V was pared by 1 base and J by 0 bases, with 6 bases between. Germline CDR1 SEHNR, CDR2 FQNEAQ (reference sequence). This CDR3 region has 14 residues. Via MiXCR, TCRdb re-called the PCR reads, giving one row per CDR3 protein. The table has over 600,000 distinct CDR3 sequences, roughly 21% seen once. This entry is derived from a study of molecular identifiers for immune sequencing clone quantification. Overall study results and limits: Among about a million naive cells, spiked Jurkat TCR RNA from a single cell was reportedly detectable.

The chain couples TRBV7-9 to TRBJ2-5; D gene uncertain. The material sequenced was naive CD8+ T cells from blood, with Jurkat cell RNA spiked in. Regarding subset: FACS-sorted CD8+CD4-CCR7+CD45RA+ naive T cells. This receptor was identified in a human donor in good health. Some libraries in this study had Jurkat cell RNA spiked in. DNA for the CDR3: TGTGCCAGCAGCTTAGATATCAACCAAGAGACCCAGTACTTC. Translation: CASSLDINQETQYF.